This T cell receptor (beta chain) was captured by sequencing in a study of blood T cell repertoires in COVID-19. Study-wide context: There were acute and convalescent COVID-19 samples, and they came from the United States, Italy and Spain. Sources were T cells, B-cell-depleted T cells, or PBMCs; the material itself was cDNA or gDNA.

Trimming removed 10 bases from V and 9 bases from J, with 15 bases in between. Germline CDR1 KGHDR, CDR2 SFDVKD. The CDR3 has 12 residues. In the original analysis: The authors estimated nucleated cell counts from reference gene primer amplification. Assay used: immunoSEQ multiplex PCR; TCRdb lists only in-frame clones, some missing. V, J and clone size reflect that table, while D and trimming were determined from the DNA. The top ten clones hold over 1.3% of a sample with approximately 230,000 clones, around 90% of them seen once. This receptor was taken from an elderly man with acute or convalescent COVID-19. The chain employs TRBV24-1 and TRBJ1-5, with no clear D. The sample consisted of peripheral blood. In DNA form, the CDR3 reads TGTGCCACTAGTACAGCTTTCGGGCCCCAGCATTTT. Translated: CATSTAFGPQHF.